Below, 18 T cell receptor beta chains from the same sample are listed, as sequenced in a study of hypomethylating agent response in myelodysplastic syndrome. Only in-frame clones appear in the TCRdb table, and some are missing; sequencing was by immunoSEQ multiplex PCR. This sample has roughly 1,800 clones, with approximately 89% found just once. This material consisted of bone marrow, taken before or after starting hypomethylating agent treatment for myelodysplastic syndrome (not recorded which). The receptors derive from a human donor with myelodysplastic syndrome.

The rearrangement links TRBV7-3 to TRBJ2-5; the match to TRBD2 covers 7 bases. The J call could be wrong; TRBJ2-7 is a better fit for the DNA end. Germline values: CDR1 SGHTA, CDR2 FQGTGA. The CDR3 totals 13 residues. The CDR3 bases are TGTGCCAGCAGCCTGGGGAGGGAAGGCGAGCAGTACTTC. It specifies CASSLGREGEQYF.

The chain is built from TRBV27 and TRBJ2-6; D unclear. Trimming removed 5 bases at V and 0 bases at J, with 8 bases between. CDR3 length equals 15 residues. The germline CDR1 and CDR2 sequences are MNHEY and SMNVEV (reference sequence). The CDR3 DNA reads as TGTGCCAGCAGTATTCGCTTCTCTGGGGCCAACGTCCTGACTTTC. Amino acid sequence: CASSIRFSGANVLTF.

This rearrangement joins TRBV11-2 to TRBJ2-3; 7 bases align to TRBD1. The V gene's germline CDR1 is SGHAT and CDR2 FQNNGV. The trim removed 0 bases at V and 3 bases at J, leaving 3 bases unmatched. This CDR3 contains 15 residues. CDR3 bases: TGTGCCAGCAGCTTAGAGTTCAGGGGGACAGATACGCAGTATTTT. Its translation is CASSLEFRGTDTQYF.

The chain combines TRBV5-5 with TRBJ1-2; no definite D call. The CDR3 length is 15 residues. Germline CDR1 and CDR2: SGHKS and YYEKEE (reference sequence). Trimming left V 1 base short and J 0 bases short, with 10 bases between. CDR3 coding DNA: TGTGCCAGCAGCTTGTTGGCGTCAGCTAACTATGGCTACACCTTC. Protein: CASSLLASANYGYTF.

This chain connects TRBV6-1 to TRBJ1-1; D call uncertain. Germline V gene lookup returns CDR1 MNHNS and CDR2 SASEGT. Trimming pared 5 bases from V and 10 bases from J, leaving 17 bases between. The CDR3 contains 13 residues. The CDR3 nucleotides read TGTGCCAGCAGTCCGGAAAGTCACCGAGCAGCTTTCTTT. It codes for CASSPESHRAAFF.

The chain uses TRBV11-2 and TRBJ1-1, with no clear D. V was pared by 8 bases and J by 1 base, with 14 bases between. The germline gives CDR1 SGHAT, CDR2 FQNNGV. CDR3 length: 14 amino acids. In DNA form, the CDR3 reads TGTGCCAGCGTCTGGGGTTCGGGGAACACTGAAGCTTTCTTT. Amino acids: CASVWGSGNTEAFF.

The chain is built from TRBV14 and TRBJ2-7; D is tentatively TRBD1 or TRBD2 (6 bases each). The ends were cut back, 3 bases at V and 2 bases at J, with 14 bases in the middle. The CDR3 is 15 residues long. Germline-derived CDR1 and CDR2 are SGHDN and FVKESK. DNA for the CDR3: TGTGCCAGCAGCCACCTACCCGGGGGCCCCTACGAGCAGTACTTC. Encoded protein: CASSHLPGGPYEQYF.

The chain is built from TRBV5-1 and TRBJ1-1; 8 nucleotides agree with TRBD1. The trim removed 4 bases at V and 0 bases at J, leaving 2 bases unmatched. The CDR3 runs to 14 residues. Germline V gene lookup returns CDR1 SGHRS and CDR2 YFSETQ. CDR3 nucleotide sequence: TGCGCCAGCAGCAACAGGGGGTTGAACACTGAAGCTTTCTTT. Protein: CASSNRGLNTEAFF.

The chain employs TRBV4-1 and TRBJ2-7, with D unresolved. The CDR3 length is 14 residues. CDR1 and CDR2 from the germline V gene are MGHRA and YSYEKL. V lost 0 bases and J lost 2, with 8 bases in between. CDR3 nucleotide sequence: TGCGCCAGCAGCCAAGATTCCAGGACCTACGAGCAGTACTTC. Encoded protein: CASSQDSRTYEQYF.

The rearrangement uses TRBV10-3 and TRBJ2-5, with D tentatively TRBD1 (6 bases). The V end was cut by 4 bases, the J end by 0 bases, with 12 bases between. The CDR3 spans 15 residues. Looked up from germline, CDR1 is ENHRY and CDR2 is SYGVKD. The CDR3 is CAISVAGAYQETQYF. The CDR3 region has the DNA TGTGCCATCAGTGTGGCAGGGGCGTACCAAGAGACCCAGTACTTC.

The CDR3 DNA reads TGTGCCAGCTACTCGGAAGGGGGAGATCGAGAGACCCAGTACTTC. It yields the protein CASYSEGGDRETQYF. This sequence joins TRBV28 and TRBJ2-5; possible D gene TRBD1, 6 bases. Germline CDR1 is MDHEN and CDR2 is SYDVKM. V lost 8 bases and J 4 bases, leaving 20 bases between the germline ends. The CDR3 sequence is 15 residues long.

The chain employs TRBV5-6 and TRBJ1-1; D may be TRBD1 (5 bases). Germline lookup yields CDR1 SGHDT and CDR2 YYEEEE. The length of the CDR3 is 14 residues. V was cut by 0 bases and J by 5 bases, with 11 bases left in between. The CDR3 is CASSLDYRGTEAFF. CDR3 nucleotide sequence: TGTGCCAGCAGCTTGGATTATCGGGGGACTGAAGCTTTCTTT.

The rearrangement links TRBV2 to TRBJ2-1; the match to TRBD2 covers 9 bases. This CDR3 contains 16 residues. Germline loops: CDR1 SNHLY, CDR2 FYNNEI. V lost 6 bases, J lost 0 bases, and 6 bases stayed unmatched. CDR3 in amino acids: CASSSLAGYSYNEQFF. CDR3 DNA sequence: TGTGCCAGCAGCTCCCTAGCGGGATACTCCTACAATGAGCAGTTCTTC.

CDR3 loop: CASRQLALSYNEQFF. The CDR3 nucleotides read TGTGCCAGCAGACAACTAGCCCTCTCCTACAATGAGCAGTTCTTC. The rearrangement links TRBV28 to TRBJ2-1; a possible D gene is TRBD2 (6 bases). Trimming cost V 6 bases and J 0 bases, with 12 bases left between them. CDR1 MDHEN and CDR2 SYDVKM come from the germline V gene. The CDR3 sequence is 15 residues long.

The chain has TRBV25-1 and TRBJ2-3, with D possibly TRBD1 on 5 matching bases. The CDR3 sequence is 14 residues long. Trimming took 1 base from V and 3 from J, leaving 8 bases between them. Germline V gives CDR1 MGHDK, CDR2 SYGVNS. CDR3 DNA: TGTGCCAGCAGTGAATTCAGGGCGACAGATACGCAGTATTTT. Its protein is CASSEFRATDTQYF.

This clone was detected once. The genes are TRBV11-2 and TRBJ1-5; weak D call: TRBD1 (6 bases). CDR1 SGHAT and CDR2 FQNNGV come from the germline V gene. Trimming left V 3 bases short and J 4 bases short, with 10 bases between. This CDR3 is built from 14 residues. CDR3: CASSFGTGNQPQHF. CDR3 nucleotide sequence: TGTGCCAGCAGCTTCGGAACAGGGAATCAGCCCCAGCATTTT.

This chain links TRBV28 with TRBJ2-7; D might be TRBD1 (6 bases). This CDR3 region has 16 residues. The germline gives CDR1 MDHEN, CDR2 SYDVKM. V gave up 5 bases and J gave up 0 bases, with 17 bases separating them. In nucleotides, the CDR3 is TGTGCCAGCAGTCCGACTGACAGGCCGAGCTCCTACGAGCAGTACTTC. Protein product: CASSPTDRPSSYEQYF.

The table lists this clone with a few counts. V and J are TRBV19 and TRBJ2-7, with 9 positions matching TRBD2. Germline V gives CDR1 LNHDA, CDR2 SQIVND (reference sequence). Trimming cost V 5 bases and J 4 bases; bases outside gene matches: 3. The CDR3 has 13 amino acids. CDR3 DNA sequence: TGTGCCAGTAGTGCGACTAGCGGTTACGAGCAGTACTTC. This codes for CASSATSGYEQYF.